This T cell receptor beta chain originates from a study of regulatory T cells in long-lasting Graves disease. Notes on this clonotype: The antigen is undetermined.

For TCR beta, libraries came from iRepertoire HTBI primers and Arm-PCR of CDR3 regions. Under the authors' procedure: Sample data revealed 60 to 80 TRBV and 11 to 15 TRBJ segments. Via MiXCR, TCRdb re-called the multiplex PCR reads, giving one row per CDR3 protein. TCRdb, not the authors, supplied the V and J calls. The table lists about 540,000 distinct CDR3 sequences, approximately 13% of them singletons. Whole-study findings and limits: Peripheral blood alone, not thyroid tissue, underwent study.

The sample's time point: newly diagnosed GD, antithyroid drugs for less than 3 months. Following extraction of RNA from PBMCs, that RNA was used to make the TCR library. In this cohort, patients came from an endocrinology department located in Xi'an, China. These data were likewise used in another study, on T cells in Graves' hyperthyroidism and ophthalmopathy.

The sample here was peripheral blood mononuclear cells (PBMCs), taken at new diagnosis, from a patient treated with antithyroid drugs. This sequence was found in a young man with Graves disease.

The CDR3 DNA sequence: TGCGCCAGCAGCCCTCAGGGGACGAACACTGAAGCTTTCTTT. It is translated as CASSPQGTNTEAFF. The J gene is TRBJ1-1, the V gene TRBV5-1; tentative D call: TRBD1 (6 bases). There are 14 residues in the CDR3. V was shortened by 4 bases and J by 1 base, with 11 bases between the two germline ends. The V gene's germline CDR1 is SGHRS and CDR2 YFSETQ.